A single sample is the source of the 26 T cell receptor beta chains below, sequenced in a study of early T cells in non-severe SARS-CoV-2 infection. TCRdb re-derived calls from the 5' RACE reads in MiXCR, one entry per CDR3 protein. The data contain approximately 100,000 distinct CDR3 sequences, 9.5% to 11% of them singletons. The material sequenced was whole blood. The receptors shown here come from an adult who was a healthcare worker with PCR-confirmed SARS-CoV-2 infection or an uninfected control (not recorded which).

V usage is TRBV27 and J usage is TRBJ1-6, with a tentative D call TRBD1 (5 bases). The length of the CDR3 is 19 residues. Looked up from germline, CDR1 is MNHEY and CDR2 is SMNVEV (reference sequence). V was cut by 2 bases and J by 5 bases, with 22 bases left in between. The CDR3 reads CASSLTRLPRGPNNSPLHF. The CDR3, as DNA: TGTGCCAGCAGTTTAACCCGTCTTCCTCGGGGACCTAATAATTCACCCCTCCACTTT.

This clonotype occurred many times. J is TRBJ2-7 and V is TRBV11-2, with 7 bases identical to TRBD1. Per the germline V gene, CDR1 is SGHAT and CDR2 is FQNNGV. The CDR3 spans 16 residues. Trimming took 1 base from V and 0 from J; bases not matched to a gene: 6. CDR3 DNA: TGTGCCAGCAGCTTAGGGGACAGAACAAGCTCCTACGAGCAGTACTTC. Its protein is CASSLGDRTSSYEQYF.

The chain couples TRBV27 to TRBJ2-4; D is ambiguous. CDR1 and CDR2 from the germline V gene are MNHEY and SMNVEV (reference sequence). Between the trimmed V and J ends, which lost 10 bases and 1 base, there was a span of 29 bases. The CDR3 spans 19 residues. CDR3 sequence: CAIQEAGLWPMGAKNIQYF. As DNA, the CDR3 is TGTGCCATCCAGGAAGCCGGCCTCTGGCCCATGGGGGCCAAAAACATTCAGTACTTC.

This clonotype occurred a few times. This chain connects TRBV7-3 to TRBJ1-3; tentatively, D is TRBD1 (6 bases). CDR3 size: 16 residues. V lost 0 bases to trimming and J lost 0 bases, with 9 bases between them. CDR1 and CDR2 from the germline V gene are SGHTA and FQGTGA. In nucleotides, the CDR3 is TGTGCCAGCAGCTTAACGACAGGACTCTCTGGAAACACCATATATTTT. Its translation is CASSLTTGLSGNTIYF.

This clonotype was seen many times. The chain joins TRBV28 to TRBJ2-3; D is undetermined. Trimming cost V 5 bases and J 7 bases, with 10 bases left between them. Germline V gene data show CDR1 as MDHEN and CDR2 as SYDVKM. This CDR3 has 12 residues. CDR3 protein: CASSPARYTQYF. The CDR3 DNA is TGTGCCAGCAGTCCCGCGCGGTATACGCAGTATTTT.

In its sample, this clonotype was seen many times. The rearrangement uses TRBV6-5 and TRBJ1-2; TRBD1 matches at 8 bases. V was clipped by 4 bases and J by 6 bases; unmatched bases: 1. The germline V gene encodes CDR1 MNHEY and CDR2 SVGAGI. This CDR3 spans 12 amino acids. In DNA form, the CDR3 reads TGTGCCAGCAGTTTACAGGGGGATGGCTACACCTTC. Translation: CASSLQGDGYTF.

This clonotype was detected ten times or more. The chain links TRBV6-6 to TRBJ2-7, with D maybe TRBD1 (5 bases). Germline CDR1 reads MNHNY; CDR2 reads SVGAGI (reference sequence). The CDR3 covers 14 residues. V was trimmed by 0 bases and J by 2 bases, leaving 8 bases between them. CDR3 bases: TGTGCCAGCAGTTACTCGCGACAGACCTACGAGCAGTACTTC. Its protein product is CASSYSRQTYEQYF.

There are a few counts of this clonotype. The chain has TRBV4-1 and TRBJ2-2; the D is unclear. CDR1 is MGHRA and CDR2 is YSYEKL in the germline V gene. Trimming took 3 bases from V and 13 from J, leaving 18 bases between them. The CDR3 length is 14 residues. For the CDR3, the DNA is TGCGCCAGCAGCCAGACGTTAAGCGCGGATGGGCTGTTTTTT. It yields the protein CASSQTLSADGLFF.

Many counts were recorded for this clonotype. This chain links TRBV2 with TRBJ2-3; D unclear. The germline V gene has CDR1 SNHLY and CDR2 FYNNEI. Trimming left V 6 bases short and J 0 bases short, with 10 bases between. The CDR3 covers 14 residues. The CDR3 nucleotides read TGTGCCAGCAGCGTGACTTTCAGCACAGATACGCAGTATTTT. Translating gives CASSVTFSTDTQYF.

This clonotype was seen at least ten times. The gene calls are TRBV7-8 and TRBJ2-1, with D possibly TRBD1 on 5 matching bases. V lost 2 bases to trimming and J lost 10 bases, with 24 bases between them. The CDR3 has 17 amino acids. Per germline, CDR1 SGHVS and CDR2 FQNEAQ. CDR3 sequence reads: CASSLRPGAGSPGEQFF. The CDR3 region has the DNA TGTGCCAGCAGCTTAAGGCCTGGGGCTGGATCTCCCGGGGAGCAGTTCTTC.

This clonotype has just a few counts. V usage is TRBV5-8 and J usage is TRBJ2-4; the match to TRBD1 covers 11 bases. The germline V gene has CDR1 SGHTS and CDR2 YDEGEE. Trimming took 0 bases from V and 1 from J; bases not matched to a gene: 6. The CDR3 is made up of 18 amino acids. The CDR3 sequence: CASSLAGGQGVAKNIQYF. The CDR3 coding sequence is TGTGCCAGCAGCTTGGCCGGGGGACAGGGGGTGGCCAAAAACATTCAGTACTTC. The whole variable domain, remainder taken from reference TRBV5-8 and TRBJ2-4, is EAGVTQSPTHLIKTRGQQATLRCSPISGHTSVYWYQQALGLGLQFLLWYDEGEERNRGNFPPRFSGRQFPNYSSELNVNALELEDSALYLCASSLAGGQGVAKNIQYFGAGTRLSVL.

This clonotype has only a few counts. The chain combines TRBV19 with TRBJ2-1; 8 nucleotides agree with TRBD2. The junction had 6 bases not matched to a gene; V was cut back by 1 base and J by 4 bases. The CDR3 totals 16 residues. Germline V lookup: CDR1 LNHDA, CDR2 SQIVND (reference sequence). The CDR3 sequence is CASSIAIAGRYNEQFF. In DNA, the CDR3 is TGTGCCAGTAGTATAGCTATAGCGGGACGTTACAATGAGCAGTTCTTC.

This clonotype was observed at least ten times. The chain joins TRBV18 to TRBJ2-7; tentative D call: TRBD1 (5 bases). The V end lost 2 bases, the J end lost 4 bases, and 12 bases lay between the germline ends. The CDR3 has 14 residues. CDR1 and CDR2 (germline): KGHSH, LQKENI. The CDR3 loop is CASSPGLQDYEQYF. CDR3 nucleotide sequence: TGTGCCAGCTCACCAGGGTTACAGGATTACGAGCAGTACTTC.

This sequence joins TRBV5-1 and TRBJ2-7, with a possible D match to TRBD1 (6 bases). V was pared by 9 bases and J by 3 bases, with 19 bases between. The length of the CDR3 is 14 residues. Germline CDR1 and CDR2: SGHRS and YFSETQ. The CDR3: CANNSGRGGYEQYF. Here the CDR3 DNA reads TGCGCCAACAACTCCGGCAGGGGTGGCTACGAGCAGTACTTC.

The chain has TRBV5-1 and TRBJ1-2; D is ambiguous. The length of the CDR3 is 14 residues. With 6 bases removed from V and 2 bases from J, the gap between germline ends came to 14 bases. The germline CDR1 and CDR2 sequences are SGHRS and YFSETQ. The DNA of the CDR3 is TGCGCCAGCAACTCGGACGGCCCGAACTATGGCTACACCTTC. This sequence encodes CASNSDGPNYGYTF.

The gene calls are TRBV28 and TRBJ1-1, with D tentatively TRBD1 (6 bases). The CDR3 has 14 amino acids. Germline V lookup: CDR1 MDHEN, CDR2 SYDVKM. Trimming stripped 3 bases from V and 4 bases from J, with 12 bases between. This CDR3 is CASSFAGGSTEAFF. In nucleotides, the CDR3 is TGTGCCAGCAGTTTTGCGGGGGGCTCCACTGAAGCTTTCTTT. The complete variable domain, with remaining parts taken from reference TRBV28 and TRBJ1-1, reads DVKVTQSSRYLVKRTGEKVFLECVQDMDHENMFWYRQDPGLGLRLIYFSYDVKMKEKGDIPEGYSVSREKKERFSLILESASTNQTSMYLCASSFAGGSTEAFFGQGTRLTVV.

This clonotype was seen many times. The chain couples TRBV12-3 or TRBV12-4 to TRBJ1-3; D uncertain. This CDR3 is built from 13 residues. V lost 6 bases, J lost 3 bases, and 9 bases lay in between. The CDR3 DNA follows: TGTGCCAGCAGCGATAACGATGGAAACACCATATATTTT. Translation: CASSDNDGNTIYF.

This clonotype was found a few times. The chain links TRBV20-1 to TRBJ2-6, with D possibly being TRBD1 (5 bases). CDR1 and CDR2 (germline): DFQATT, SNEGSKA (reference sequence). With 3 bases removed from V and 0 bases from J, the gap between germline ends came to 12 bases. The CDR3 totals 16 residues. The CDR3 region is CSASDSKYSGANVLTF. The CDR3, as DNA: TGCAGTGCTAGCGACAGCAAATACTCTGGGGCCAACGTCCTGACTTTC.

This clonotype was counted at least ten times. The rearrangement joins TRBV3-1 to TRBJ2-3; TRBD2 agrees at 9 bases. V dropped 0 bases and J dropped 0; count of bases not matched to a gene: 4. In germline, CDR1 is LGHDT, CDR2 YNNKEL (reference sequence). CDR3 size: 17 residues. The CDR3 DNA sequence: TGTGCCAGCAGCCAAGAGACTAGCGGAACTAGCACAGATACGCAGTATTTT. Encoded protein: CASSQETSGTSTDTQYF.

The rearrangement joins TRBV7-9 to TRBJ2-7; 16 bases fit TRBD2. Germline loops: CDR1 SEHNR, CDR2 FQNEAQ (reference sequence). With 4 bases clipped from V and 2 bases from J, the junction kept 8 bases outside the gene matches. This CDR3 region has 18 residues. The CDR3 region is CASSSGTSGGESPYEQYF. Here the CDR3 DNA reads TGTGCCAGCAGCTCTGGGACTAGCGGGGGGGAATCCCCCTACGAGCAGTACTTC.

The V call is TRBV4-1, the J call TRBJ1-1; 7 bases fit TRBD1. Germline values: CDR1 MGHRA, CDR2 YSYEKL. Trimming took 4 bases from V and 6 from J; bases not matched to a gene: 8. The CDR3 has 14 amino acids. In nucleotides, the CDR3 is TGCGCCAGCAGCCCGGCGGGACAGCGCGCTGAAGCTTTCTTT. It encodes CASSPAGQRAEAFF.

This chain uses TRBV5-1 with TRBJ2-5, with 7 positions matching TRBD2. This CDR3 is 14 amino acids long. V lost 0 bases and J lost 4; bases outside the gene matches: 3. CDR1 and CDR2 (germline): SGHRS, YFSETQ. CDR3 nucleotides: TGCGCCAGCAGCTTGGCCGGGGGGAGAGAGACCCAGTACTTC. It translates to CASSLAGGRETQYF.

This clonotype was observed a handful of times. The V gene is TRBV12-3 or TRBV12-4, the J gene TRBJ2-5; D possibly corresponds to TRBD2 (5 bases). V was shortened by 8 bases and J by 9 bases, with 10 bases between the two germline ends. The CDR3 runs 10 residues. This CDR3 is CASGSRAQYF. In nucleotides, the CDR3 is TGTGCCAGCGGCTCGAGGGCCCAGTACTTC.

This rearrangement joins TRBV28 to TRBJ2-7; 8 bases match TRBD1. The J segment lost 4 bases and the V segment lost 5 bases, leaving 28 bases of the junction unmatched. The CDR3 loop spans 21 amino acids. CDR1 MDHEN and CDR2 SYDVKM come from the germline V gene. CDR3 sequence reads: CASSVRTTLGQGNPRGYEQYF. CDR3 bases: TGTGCCAGCAGTGTCCGGACAACCCTTGGACAGGGCAATCCCAGGGGATACGAGCAGTACTTC.

This clonotype appeared a single time. Its ends do not fully match the called genes, so a read error is possible. The rearrangement uses TRBV18 and TRBJ2-3, with D unclear. There are 14 residues in the CDR3. CDR1 KGHSH and CDR2 LQKENI come from the germline V gene. CDR3: CTSSPSQNTDTQYF. The CDR3 nucleotides read TGTACCAGCTCACCGAGTCAGAACACAGATACGCAGTATTTT.

This clonotype was seen only a few times. This chain uses TRBV9 with TRBJ1-6; perhaps TRBD1 as D (5 bases). Trimming took 7 bases from V and 10 from J, leaving 15 bases between them. The CDR3 is made up of 13 amino acids. Germline V gene sequence: CDR1 SGDLS, CDR2 YYNGEE. This chain's CDR3 is CASGSGHGSPLHF. CDR3 DNA sequence: TGTGCCAGCGGCTCGGGGCACGGCTCACCCCTCCACTTT.